This T cell receptor beta chain was observed in a study of control samples from healthy donors and cancer patients. Sequencing used immunoSEQ multiplex PCR; TCRdb keeps in-frame clones, though not all of them. The repertoire has some 48,000 clones, nearly 95% of them found once; the top ten carry around a quarter. V was clipped by 6 bases and J by 1 base, with 12 bases between them. The CDR3 contains 14 residues. The sequence derives from a woman aged 45-65 years with head and neck cancer. The chain has TRBV6-7 and TRBJ1-1; D is possibly TRBD1 (6 bases). TRBV6-7 carries the ORF label, with uncertain function. Specimen: PBMCs. The CDR3 DNA sequence: TGTGCCAGCAGAACGGACAGTCGGAACACTGAAGCTTTCTTT. It specifies CASRTDSRNTEAFF.